The 23 T cell receptor beta chains below come from one sample, sequenced in a study of T-cell memory formation after mild COVID-19. In TCRdb, the 5' RACE reads were re-called with MiXCR into one record per CDR3 protein. Seen here are under 300,000 distinct CDR3 sequences, 18% observed once, and the top ten hold more than 20%. Sequencing was carried out using PBMCs or a T cell subset sorted from them (not recorded which). The receptors stem from a man in his late teens or twenties who had mild COVID-19 (a few samples of this study predate the infection). Cell type and time point are not known.

V is TRBV18 and J is TRBJ2-1; D is possibly TRBD1 or TRBD2 (5 bases each). CDR3 length: 16 amino acids. Trimming stripped 4 bases from V and 7 bases from J, with 20 bases between. The germline V gene has CDR1 KGHSH and CDR2 LQKENI. CDR3 in DNA: TGTGCCAGCTCACTTTCCCCGGGACGGATTGAGAATGAGCAGTTCTTC. The encoded protein is CASSLSPGRIENEQFF. Drawing the rest from reference TRBV18 and TRBJ2-1, the complete variable domain is NAGVMQNPRHLVRRRGQEARLRCSPMKGHSHVYWYRQLPEEGLKFMVYLQKENIIDESGMPKERFSAEFPKEGPSILRIQQVVRGDSAAYFCASSLSPGRIENEQFFGPGTRLTVL.

V is TRBV20-1 and J is TRBJ2-7; possibly TRBD1 for D (7 bases). The CDR3 contains 13 residues. Germline V lookup: CDR1 DFQATT, CDR2 SNEGSKA (reference sequence). The V end was cut by 4 bases, the J end by 1 base, with 11 bases between. The CDR3 DNA sequence: TGCAGTGCTATGACAGGGAGGTCCTACGAGCAGTACTTC. Its protein product is CSAMTGRSYEQYF.

The V and J genes are TRBV11-3 and TRBJ2-3; 7 nucleotides line up with TRBD1. Unmatched junction bases numbered 8, after V lost 5 bases and J lost 6 bases. Per the germline V gene, CDR1 is SGHNT and CDR2 is YENEEA. The CDR3 is 14 residues long. The CDR3 is CASSPGQELDTQYF. Here the CDR3 DNA reads TGTGCCAGCAGCCCCGGACAGGAGCTGGATACGCAGTATTTT.

The chain has TRBV20-1 and TRBJ1-4; 8 nucleotides line up with TRBD1. Germline CDR1 reads DFQATT; CDR2 reads SNEGSKA (reference sequence). This CDR3 has 14 amino acids. The V gene end was trimmed by 2 bases and the J gene end by 4 bases; junction bases not matched to a gene: 3. The CDR3 nucleotides read TGCAGTGCTAGACTTACAGGGGGTAATGAAAAACTGTTTTTT. It yields the protein CSARLTGGNEKLFF.

The rearrangement joins TRBV29-1 to TRBJ2-7, with 7 bases that match TRBD1. CDR1 and CDR2 (germline): SQVTM, ANQGSEA. V dropped 4 bases and J dropped 4; count of bases not matched to a gene: 10. This CDR3 is built from 14 residues. The CDR3 region is CSVGFEGALYEQYF. Written as DNA, the CDR3 is TGCAGCGTTGGATTTGAGGGGGCGCTTTACGAGCAGTACTTC.

This chain connects TRBV6-2 or TRBV6-3 to TRBJ1-6; D is uncertain. Germline V gene lookup returns CDR1 MNHEY and CDR2 SVGEGT. Trimming shortened V by 2 bases and J by 10 bases, and 18 bases separated the two germline ends. This CDR3 is 16 amino acids long. CDR3 sequence: CASSYPLQESGSPLHF. CDR3 DNA: TGTGCCAGCAGTTACCCCCTTCAGGAGTCAGGATCACCCCTCCACTTT.

This clonotype was found a few times. The genes are TRBV9 and TRBJ2-3; D is unresolved. Germline CDR1 and CDR2: SGDLS and YYNGEE. The V end was cut by 2 bases, the J end by 1 base, with 8 bases between. The CDR3 totals 14 residues. The CDR3 here is CASSVLVGTDTQYF. Written as DNA, the CDR3 is TGTGCCAGCAGCGTTTTGGTGGGCACAGATACGCAGTATTTT.

This clonotype turned up a few times. The gene calls are TRBV5-1 and TRBJ2-7, with D possibly TRBD1 on 5 matching bases. V dropped 4 bases and J dropped 0 bases, with 11 bases sitting between them. The CDR3 is 14 residues long. CDR1 is SGHRS and CDR2 is YFSETQ in the germline V gene. CDR3 sequence: CASSLQVLSYEQYF. The DNA of the CDR3 is TGCGCCAGCAGCCTACAGGTCCTCTCCTACGAGCAGTACTTC.

The rearrangement uses TRBV27 and TRBJ1-1; weak D call: TRBD1 (6 bases). CDR3 length equals 13 residues. Germline V gene sequence: CDR1 MNHEY, CDR2 SMNVEV (reference sequence). V lost 5 bases, J lost 7 bases, and 14 bases lay in between. The CDR3 DNA reads as TGTGCCAGCAGTCCACCCCTGACAGGTGAAGCTTTCTTT. Its protein product is CASSPPLTGEAFF.

V gene TRBV7-2 combines with J gene TRBJ1-1, with TRBD1 matching 8 bases. V was clipped by 0 bases and J by 6 bases; unmatched bases: 9. This CDR3 contains 16 residues. Germline assignment: CDR1 SGHTA and CDR2 FQGNSA. CDR3 amino acids: CASSLAGAGGLAEAFF. The CDR3, as DNA: TGTGCCAGCAGCTTAGCTGGTGCAGGGGGCTTAGCTGAAGCTTTCTTT.

This chain's CDR3 is CASSDGGTYGYTF. The CDR3 coding sequence is TGTGCCAGCAGTGACGGGGGGACTTATGGCTACACCTTC. The J gene is TRBJ1-2, the V gene TRBV2; maybe TRBD1 (5 bases). Looked up from germline, CDR1 is SNHLY and CDR2 is FYNNEI. V was trimmed by 3 bases and J by 5 bases, leaving 10 bases between them. The CDR3 contains 13 residues.

The table lists this clonotype with many counts. The V call is TRBV7-2, the J call TRBJ2-1; a possible D gene is TRBD2 (5 bases). Germline CDR1 SGHTA, CDR2 FQGNSA. Trimming pared 5 bases from V and 10 bases from J, leaving 12 bases between. There are 12 residues in the CDR3. The CDR3 DNA reads TGTGCCAGCAGCGGGAGAGACCGGGAGCAGTTCTTC. This sequence encodes CASSGRDREQFF.

This clonotype has ten or more counts. This rearrangement joins TRBV2 to TRBJ2-2; D is uncertain. Germline CDR1 is SNHLY and CDR2 is FYNNEI. The CDR3 sequence is 12 residues long. V was trimmed by 4 bases and J by 5 bases, leaving 5 bases between them. The CDR3 sequence is CASSGGTGELFF. CDR3 in DNA: TGTGCCAGCAGTGGAGGAACCGGGGAGCTGTTTTTT. Using reference TRBV2 and TRBJ2-2 for the parts outside the CDR3, the full variable domain is EPEVTQTPSHQVTQMGQEVILRCVPISNHLYFYWYRQILGQKVEFLVSFYNNEISEKSEIFDDQFSVERPDGSNFTLKIRSTKLEDSAMYFCASSGGTGELFFGEGSRLTVL.

Ten or more counts support this clonotype. The chain recombines TRBV4-1 with TRBJ2-3; possibly TRBD1 for D (6 bases). Trimming removed 0 bases from V and 4 bases from J, with 11 bases in between. CDR1 and CDR2 from the germline V gene are MGHRA and YSYEKL. CDR3 length equals 15 residues. The CDR3 sequence is CASSQEVTGPDTQYF. CDR3 in DNA: TGCGCCAGCAGCCAAGAGGTAACAGGGCCAGATACGCAGTATTTT.

This clonotype was found a few times. The genes are TRBV5-1 and TRBJ2-7, with D maybe TRBD1 (6 bases). Trimming removed 4 bases at V and 4 bases at J, with 12 bases between. The CDR3 spans 13 residues. From germline, CDR1 is SGHRS and CDR2 YFSETQ. The CDR3 is CASSKDRQYEQYF. The CDR3 bases are TGCGCCAGCAGCAAGGACAGACAATACGAGCAGTACTTC.

This clonotype showed up just a few times. V usage is TRBV6-5 and J usage is TRBJ2-3; D is possibly TRBD2 (6 bases). CDR1 MNHEY and CDR2 SVGAGI come from the germline V gene. Trimming cost V 6 bases and J 0 bases, with 13 bases left between them. This CDR3 is built from 15 residues. CDR3 loop: CASSLLADSTDTQYF. As DNA, the CDR3 is TGTGCCAGCAGCTTACTAGCAGATAGCACAGATACGCAGTATTTT.

This clonotype occurred a few times. The rearrangement joins TRBV6-5 to TRBJ2-1; possibly TRBD2 for D (5 bases). CDR1 MNHEY and CDR2 SVGAGI come from the germline V gene. V was shortened by 0 bases and J by 8 bases, with 11 bases between the two germline ends. This CDR3 has 14 residues. DNA of the CDR3: TGTGCCAGCAGTTACTCGACTAACTTCGATGAGCAGTTCTTC. It yields the protein CASSYSTNFDEQFF.

In its sample, this clonotype was seen a few times. This chain joins TRBV4-3 and TRBJ2-4; D is possibly TRBD2 (5 bases). The CDR3 runs to 16 residues. Trimming stripped 3 bases from V and 1 base from J, with 13 bases between. Germline CDR1 is LGHNA and CDR2 is YSLEER. This chain's CDR3 is CASSHRGPVAKNIQYF. The CDR3, as DNA: TGCGCCAGCAGCCATCGCGGGCCTGTGGCCAAAAACATTCAGTACTTC.

The V gene is TRBV4-1, the J gene TRBJ1-5; D gene unclear. CDR3 length: 14 residues. The germline V gene has CDR1 MGHRA and CDR2 YSYEKL. Between the trimmed V and J ends, which lost 1 base and 6 bases, there was a span of 10 bases. The CDR3 DNA reads as TGCGCCAGCAGCCAAGTCATAGGTTCTCAGCCCCAGCATTTT. Amino acids: CASSQVIGSQPQHF.

This clonotype was found a few times. V and J are TRBV5-6 and TRBJ2-1; D not certain. Per the germline V gene, CDR1 is SGHDT and CDR2 is YYEEEE. Trimming stripped 2 bases from V and 5 bases from J, with 2 bases between. CDR3 length: 11 residues. CDR3 protein: CASSFHNEQFF. DNA for the CDR3: TGTGCCAGCAGCTTTCACAATGAGCAGTTCTTC.

V is TRBV6-5 and J is TRBJ2-6, with D possibly matching TRBD1 (6 bases). Germline V gene data show CDR1 as MNHEY and CDR2 as SVGAGI. The CDR3 is made up of 17 amino acids. Trimming stripped 6 bases from V and 5 bases from J, with 20 bases between. This chain's CDR3 is CASSPPRQGRWANVLTF. CDR3 bases: TGTGCCAGCAGCCCACCCCGCCAGGGGCGATGGGCCAACGTCCTGACTTTC.

This clonotype has more than one count but fewer than ten. The chain is built from TRBV7-6 and TRBJ1-6; TRBD1 is a possible D gene (5 bases). V was trimmed by 1 base and J by 7 bases, leaving 11 bases between them. CDR1 is SGHVS, CDR2 FNYEAQ, per germline. CDR3 size: 15 residues. The CDR3 nucleotides read TGTGCCAGCAGCTTAGAAAAGGGGCCGAATTCACCCCTCCACTTT. As protein: CASSLEKGPNSPLHF.

The chain links TRBV10-2 to TRBJ2-7, with TRBD2 matching over 7 bases. CDR3 length equals 12 residues. The ends lost 6 bases at V and 4 bases at J; junction bases unmatched: 3. Germline V gives CDR1 WSHSY, CDR2 SAAADI. The CDR3 reads CASRAGVYEQYF. Here the CDR3 DNA reads TGCGCCAGCAGGGCGGGAGTTTACGAGCAGTACTTC.